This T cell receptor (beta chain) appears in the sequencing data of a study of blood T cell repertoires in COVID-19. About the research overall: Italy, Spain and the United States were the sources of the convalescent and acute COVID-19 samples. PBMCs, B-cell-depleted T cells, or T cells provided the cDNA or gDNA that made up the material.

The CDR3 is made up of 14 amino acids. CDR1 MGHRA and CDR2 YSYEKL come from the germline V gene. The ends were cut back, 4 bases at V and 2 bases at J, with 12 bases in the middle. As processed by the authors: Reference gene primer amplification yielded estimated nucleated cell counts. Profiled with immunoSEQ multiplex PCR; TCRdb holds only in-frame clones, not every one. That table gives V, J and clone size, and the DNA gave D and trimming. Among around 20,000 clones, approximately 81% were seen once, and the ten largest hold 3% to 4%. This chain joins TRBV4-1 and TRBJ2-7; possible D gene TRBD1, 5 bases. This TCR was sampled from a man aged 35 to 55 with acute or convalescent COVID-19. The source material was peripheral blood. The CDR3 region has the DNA TGCGCCAGCAGCCCACCAGGGTTCCCCTACGAGCAGTACTTC. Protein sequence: CASSPPGFPYEQYF.